This note documents a single TCR beta chain sequence. The CDR3 runs to 15 residues. Trimming took 0 bases from V and 2 from J, leaving 10 bases between them. Germline-derived CDR1 and CDR2 are SGHRS and YFSETQ. The data belong to a study of blood T cell repertoires in COVID-19. The wider study: Collection of acute and convalescent COVID-19 samples took place in the United States, Italy and Spain. Sample material is recorded as cDNA or gDNA derived from T cells, B-cell-depleted T cells, or PBMCs.

In the original processing: Estimates of nucleated cell counts were drawn from the amplification of reference gene primers. The table came from immunoSEQ multiplex PCR; TCRdb's copy has only in-frame clones and leaves some out. That table gives V, J and clone size, and the DNA gave D and trimming. The sample contains some 110,000 clones, roughly 80% of which appear only once. The TCR was taken from a man aged 50 to 60 with acute or convalescent COVID-19. This chain uses TRBV5-1 with TRBJ2-3; D gene ambiguous. Material: peripheral blood. The CDR3 protein is CASSLEGRNTDTQYF. CDR3 in DNA: TGCGCCAGCAGCTTGGAAGGCAGGAACACAGATACGCAGTATTTT.